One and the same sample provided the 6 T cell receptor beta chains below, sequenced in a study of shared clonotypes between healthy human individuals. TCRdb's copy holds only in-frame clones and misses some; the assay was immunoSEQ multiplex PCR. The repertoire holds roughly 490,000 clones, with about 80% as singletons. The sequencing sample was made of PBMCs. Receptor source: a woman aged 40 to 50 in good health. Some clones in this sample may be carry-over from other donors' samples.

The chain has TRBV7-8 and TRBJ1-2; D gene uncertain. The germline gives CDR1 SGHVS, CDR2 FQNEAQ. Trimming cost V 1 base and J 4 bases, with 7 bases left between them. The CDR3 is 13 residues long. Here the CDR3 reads CASSLVALYGYTF. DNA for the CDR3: TGTGCCAGCAGCTTAGTGGCACTCTATGGCTACACCTTC.

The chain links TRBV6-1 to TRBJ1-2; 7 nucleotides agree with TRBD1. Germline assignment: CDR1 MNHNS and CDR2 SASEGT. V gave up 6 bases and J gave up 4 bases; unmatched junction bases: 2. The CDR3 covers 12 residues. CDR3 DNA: TGTGCCAGCAGCCGGGACAGCTATGGCTACACCTTC. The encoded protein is CASSRDSYGYTF.

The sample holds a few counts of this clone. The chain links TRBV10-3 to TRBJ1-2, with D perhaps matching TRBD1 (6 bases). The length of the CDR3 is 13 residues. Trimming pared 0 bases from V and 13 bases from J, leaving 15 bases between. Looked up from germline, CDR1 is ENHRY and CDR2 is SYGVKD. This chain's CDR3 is CAISESNREAGTF. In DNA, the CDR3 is TGTGCCATCAGTGAGTCTAACAGGGAAGCCGGCACCTTC.

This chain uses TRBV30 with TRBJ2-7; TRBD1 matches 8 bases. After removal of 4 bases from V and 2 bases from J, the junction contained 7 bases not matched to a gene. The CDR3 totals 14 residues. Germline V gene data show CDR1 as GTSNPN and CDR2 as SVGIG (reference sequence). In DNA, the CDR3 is TGTGCCTGGAAACCCGGGACAGGAACCTACGAGCAGTACTTC. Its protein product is CAWKPGTGTYEQYF.

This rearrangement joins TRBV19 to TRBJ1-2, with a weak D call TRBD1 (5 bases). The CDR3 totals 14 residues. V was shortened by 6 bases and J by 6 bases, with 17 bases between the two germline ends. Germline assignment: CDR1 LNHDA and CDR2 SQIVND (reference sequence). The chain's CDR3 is CASSRDDGRDGYTF. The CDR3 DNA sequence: TGTGCCAGTAGCAGGGACGATGGTAGGGATGGCTACACCTTC. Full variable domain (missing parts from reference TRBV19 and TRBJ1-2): DGGITQSPKYLFRKEGQNVTLSCEQNLNHDAMYWYRQDPGQGLRLIYYSQIVNDFQKGDIAEGYSVSREKKESFPLTVTSAQKNPTAFYLCASSRDDGRDGYTFGSGTRLTVV.

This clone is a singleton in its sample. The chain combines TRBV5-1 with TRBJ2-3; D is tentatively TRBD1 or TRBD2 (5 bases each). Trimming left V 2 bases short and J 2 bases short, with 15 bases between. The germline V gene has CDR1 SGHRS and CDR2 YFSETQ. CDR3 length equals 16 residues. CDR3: CASSLIPTGTTDTQYF. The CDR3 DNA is TGCGCCAGCAGCTTAATTCCGACGGGGACCACAGATACGCAGTATTTT.